This entry lists 13 T cell receptor beta chains sequenced from one sample in a study of T cells in Graves' hyperthyroidism and ophthalmopathy. TCR beta CDR3 regions were amplified from RNA. The HTBI primer set was used in a first-round RT-PCR of the TCR CDR3. MiXCR, applied by TCRdb to the multiplex PCR reads, yields one record per CDR3 protein. In the table there are tens of thousands of distinct CDR3 sequences, roughly 49% of which are singletons. The sample consisted of blood. The receptors come from a woman aged 45-60 years with Graves' hyperthyroidism that later progressed to Graves' ophthalmopathy.

Of note for this clonotype: Mismatch with germline at one junction end may stem from a read error. V is TRBV7-9 and J is TRBJ1-1; TRBD1 is a possible D gene (5 bases). Germline V gene sequence: CDR1 SEHNR, CDR2 FQNEAQ (reference sequence). This CDR3 spans 14 amino acids. CDR3 in DNA: TGTGCCTGGAGACGGGGGAGGGTGAACACTGAAGCTCTCTTT. Protein: CAWRRGRVNTEALF. The variable domain in full, completed from reference TRBV7-9 and TRBJ1-1, reads DTGVSQNPRHKITKRGQNVTFRCDPISEHNRLYWYRQTLGQGPEFLTYFQNEAQLEKSRLLSDRFSAERPKGSFSTLEIQRTEQGDSAMYLCAWRRGRVNTEALFGQGTRLTVV.

On this clonotype itself: A read error may account for a junction end that differs from germline. V is TRBV7-2 and J is TRBJ1-2, with no clear D. Germline V gene sequence: CDR1 SGHTA, CDR2 FQGNSA. The CDR3 has 13 amino acids. CDR3 sequence reads: CAISLRVDIGYTF. The CDR3 region has the DNA TGTGCCATCAGCTTACGGGTCGATATTGGCTACACCTTC.

This clonotype is medium-sized. The chain couples TRBV2 to TRBJ2-5; 7 bases match TRBD1. The ends lost 10 bases at V and 2 bases at J; junction bases unmatched: 7. Germline CDR1 and CDR2: SNHLY and FYNNEI. CDR3 size: 13 residues. For the CDR3, the DNA is TGTGCCATTCCGACAGGGCTTCAAGAGACCCAGTACTTC. It yields the protein CAIPTGLQETQYF.

At least ten counts were recorded for this clonotype. This chain connects TRBV20-1 to TRBJ2-1, with D possibly TRBD2 on 5 matching bases. The CDR3 contains 15 residues. V lost 3 bases and J lost 7, with 19 bases in between. Germline V lookup: CDR1 DFQATT, CDR2 SNEGSKA (reference sequence). The CDR3 coding sequence is TGCAGTGCTAGTGGCTCGGGCGGGTTTCATAATGAGCAGTTCTTC. It codes for CSASGSGGFHNEQFF.

The sample holds many counts of this clonotype. The chain employs TRBV6-5 and TRBJ1-3; D perhaps matches TRBD1 (5 bases). V shed 0 bases and J shed 3 bases, with 18 bases lying between them. The CDR3 consists of 18 residues. The germline V gene has CDR1 MNHEY and CDR2 SVGAGI. As DNA, the CDR3 is TGTGCCAGCAGTTACTCCCCTGACGGTGGGGCGGGTGGAAACACCATATATTTT. Translating gives CASSYSPDGGAGGNTIYF.

This clonotype was detected many times. V gene TRBV7-3 combines with J gene TRBJ1-3; no clear D. This CDR3 region has 14 residues. Germline V gene lookup returns CDR1 SGHTA and CDR2 FQGTGA. The germline V and J ends were trimmed by 0 bases and 4 bases, with 7 bases remaining between them. The DNA for the CDR3 is TGTGCCAGCAGCTTAACAGGTTACGGAAACACCATATATTTT. Translated, it gives CASSLTGYGNTIYF.

This clonotype was seen at least ten times. V gene TRBV11-1 combines with J gene TRBJ2-5, with 11 bases lining up with TRBD1. V trimming: 6 bases; J trimming: 5 bases; junction bases outside the gene matches: 8. The CDR3 extends over 15 amino acids. The germline V gene encodes CDR1 SGHAT and CDR2 FQDESV (reference sequence). This CDR3 is CASRPRTGGLETQYF. In nucleotides, the CDR3 is TGTGCCAGCAGACCTAGGACAGGGGGCCTTGAGACCCAGTACTTC.

The genes are TRBV10-3 and TRBJ1-5, with a possible D match to TRBD1 (6 bases). The length of the CDR3 is 16 residues. Trimming pared 4 bases from V and 10 bases from J, leaving 23 bases between. The germline gives CDR1 ENHRY, CDR2 SYGVKD. Here the CDR3 DNA reads TGTGCCATCAGTGCTAGGTTGTTGGGGGGCGAGGGTCCCCAGCATTTT. Its protein product is CAISARLLGGEGPQHF.

The sample holds many counts of this clonotype. J is TRBJ1-1 and V is TRBV5-1, with 7 nucleotides matching TRBD1. Looked up from germline, CDR1 is SGHRS and CDR2 is YFSETQ. The CDR3 runs to 13 residues. V was clipped by 7 bases and J by 0 bases; unmatched bases: 3. CDR3 sequence reads: CASFGQVNTEAFF. The CDR3 DNA sequence: TGCGCCAGCTTCGGACAGGTGAACACTGAAGCTTTCTTT. The variable domain in full, with the rest retrieved from reference TRBV5-1 and TRBJ1-1, is KAGVTQTPRYLIKTRGQQVTLSCSPISGHRSVSWYQQTPGQGLQFLFEYFSETQRNKGNFPGRFSGRQFSNSRSEMNVSTLELGDSALYLCASFGQVNTEAFFGQGTRLTVV.

V usage is TRBV4-1 and J usage is TRBJ2-1, with unresolved D. Trimming removed 1 base at V and 8 bases at J, with 3 bases between. CDR3 length equals 11 residues. The germline CDR1 and CDR2 sequences are MGHRA and YSYEKL. The CDR3 is CASSQAYEQFF. As DNA, the CDR3 is TGCGCCAGCAGCCAAGCTTATGAGCAGTTCTTC.

With regard to this clonotype: This is likely a read error, given that the CDR3 carries no conserved phenylalanine or tryptophan at its end. The chain recombines TRBV2 with TRBJ1-5; TRBD1 is a possible D gene (5 bases). Per the germline V gene, CDR1 is SNHLY and CDR2 is FYNNEI. This CDR3 is built from 15 residues. The CDR3 region has the DNA TGTGCCAGCAGTATGTTCCAGGGCCGCAAACAGCCCCAGCATGTT. The encoded protein is CASSMFQGRKQPQHV.

This clonotype showed up just a few times. The rearrangement uses TRBV18 and TRBJ2-3; the D is unclear. The germline CDR1 and CDR2 sequences are KGHSH and LQKENI. This CDR3 has 15 residues. The V gene lost 7 bases and the J gene lost 4 bases, with 18 bases spanning the gap. The CDR3 DNA is TGTGCCAGCTTGGCTGGCGTTGGATTGCCAGATACGCAGTATTTT. Translation: CASLAGVGLPDTQYF.

V usage is TRBV7-7 and J usage is TRBJ2-1, with D tentatively TRBD2 (5 bases). The CDR3 loop spans 13 amino acids. The germline V gene has CDR1 SSHAT and CDR2 FNYEAQ (reference sequence). The CDR3 spells CALERRTLTEQFF. The CDR3 DNA follows: TGTGCTCTAGAGAGGAGGACCCTTACCGAGCAGTTCTTC.